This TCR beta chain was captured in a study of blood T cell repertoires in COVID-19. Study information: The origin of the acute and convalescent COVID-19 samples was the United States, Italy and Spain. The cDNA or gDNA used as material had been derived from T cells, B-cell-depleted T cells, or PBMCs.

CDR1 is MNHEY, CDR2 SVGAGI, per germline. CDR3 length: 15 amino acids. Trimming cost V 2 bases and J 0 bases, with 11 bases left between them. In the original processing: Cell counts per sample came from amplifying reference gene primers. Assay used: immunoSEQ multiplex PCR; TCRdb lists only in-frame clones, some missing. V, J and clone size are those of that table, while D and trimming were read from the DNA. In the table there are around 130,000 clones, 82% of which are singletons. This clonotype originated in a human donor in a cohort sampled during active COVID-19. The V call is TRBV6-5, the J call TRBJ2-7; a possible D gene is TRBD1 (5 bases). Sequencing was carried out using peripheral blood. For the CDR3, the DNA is TGTGCCAGCAGTTACGACGACAGTAGCTCCTACGAGCAGTACTTC. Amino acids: CASSYDDSSSYEQYF.